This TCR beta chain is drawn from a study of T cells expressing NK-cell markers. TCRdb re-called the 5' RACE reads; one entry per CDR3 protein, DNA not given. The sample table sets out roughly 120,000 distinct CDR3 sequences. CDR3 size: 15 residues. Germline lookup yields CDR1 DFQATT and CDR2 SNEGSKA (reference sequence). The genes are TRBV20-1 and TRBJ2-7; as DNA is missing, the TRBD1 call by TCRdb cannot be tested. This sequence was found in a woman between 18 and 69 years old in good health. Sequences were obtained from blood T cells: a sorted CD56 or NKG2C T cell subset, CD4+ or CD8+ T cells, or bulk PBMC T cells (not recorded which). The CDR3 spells CSAFTDRTGDYEQYF.